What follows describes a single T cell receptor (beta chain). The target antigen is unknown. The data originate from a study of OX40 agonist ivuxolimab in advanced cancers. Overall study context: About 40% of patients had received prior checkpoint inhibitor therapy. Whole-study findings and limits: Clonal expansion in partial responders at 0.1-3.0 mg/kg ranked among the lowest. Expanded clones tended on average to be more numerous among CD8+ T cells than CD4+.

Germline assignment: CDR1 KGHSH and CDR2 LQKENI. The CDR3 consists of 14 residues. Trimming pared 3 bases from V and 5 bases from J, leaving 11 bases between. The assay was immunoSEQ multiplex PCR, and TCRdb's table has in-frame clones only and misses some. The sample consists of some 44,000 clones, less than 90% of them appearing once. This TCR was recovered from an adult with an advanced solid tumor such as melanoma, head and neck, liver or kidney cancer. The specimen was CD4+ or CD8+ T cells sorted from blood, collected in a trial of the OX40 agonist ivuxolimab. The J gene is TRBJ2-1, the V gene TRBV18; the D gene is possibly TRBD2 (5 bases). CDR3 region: CASSPSLANNEQFF. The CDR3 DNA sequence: TGTGCCAGCTCACCGTCATTAGCGAACAATGAGCAGTTCTTC.